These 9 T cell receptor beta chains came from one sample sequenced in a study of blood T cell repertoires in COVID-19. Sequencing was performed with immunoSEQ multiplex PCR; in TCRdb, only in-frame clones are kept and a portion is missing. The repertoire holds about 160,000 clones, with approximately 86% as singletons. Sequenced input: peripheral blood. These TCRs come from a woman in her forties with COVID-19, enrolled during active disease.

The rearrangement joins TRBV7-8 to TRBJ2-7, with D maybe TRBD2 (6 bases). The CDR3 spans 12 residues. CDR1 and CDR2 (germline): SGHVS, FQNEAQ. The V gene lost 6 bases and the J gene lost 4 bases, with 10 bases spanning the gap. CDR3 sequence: CASRNGGYEQYF. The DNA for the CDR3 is TGTGCCAGCAGGAACGGGGGTTACGAGCAGTACTTC.

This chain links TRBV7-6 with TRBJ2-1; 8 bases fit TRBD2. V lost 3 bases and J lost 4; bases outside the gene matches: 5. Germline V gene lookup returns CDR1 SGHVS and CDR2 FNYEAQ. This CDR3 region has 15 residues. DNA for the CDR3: TGTGCCAGCAGCTTCTCACGGGGGGGGTACAATGAGCAGTTCTTC. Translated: CASSFSRGGYNEQFF.

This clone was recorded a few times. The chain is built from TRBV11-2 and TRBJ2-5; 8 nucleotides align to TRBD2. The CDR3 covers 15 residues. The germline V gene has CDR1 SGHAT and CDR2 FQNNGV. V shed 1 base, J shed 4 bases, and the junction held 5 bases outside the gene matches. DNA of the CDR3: TGTGCCAGCAGCTTAGCGGGAGGGCTGCTAGAGACCCAGTACTTC. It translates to CASSLAGGLLETQYF.

The CDR3 DNA reads as TGTGCCAGCAGCTTAGCTCTTTGGGACAGGGTCGCAGATACGCAGTATTTT. Translation gives CASSLALWDRVADTQYF. V and J are TRBV11-3 and TRBJ2-3, with 9 positions matching TRBD1. Looked up from germline, CDR1 is SGHNT and CDR2 is YENEEA. CDR3 size: 17 residues. V dropped 1 base and J dropped 4; count of bases not matched to a gene: 9.

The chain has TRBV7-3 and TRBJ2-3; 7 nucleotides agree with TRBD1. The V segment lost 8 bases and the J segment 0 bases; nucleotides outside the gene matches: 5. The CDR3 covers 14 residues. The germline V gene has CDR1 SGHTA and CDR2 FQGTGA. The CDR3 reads CASARDSSTDTQYF. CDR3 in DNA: TGTGCCAGCGCTAGGGACAGCAGCACAGATACGCAGTATTTT. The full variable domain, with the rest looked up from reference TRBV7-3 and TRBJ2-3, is GAGVSQTPSNKVTEKGKYVELRCDPISGHTALYWYRQSLGQGPEFLIYFQGTGAADDSGLPNDRFFAVRPEGSVSTLKIQRTERGDSAVYLCASARDSSTDTQYFGPGTRLTVL.

CDR3 sequence: CASSFGTAGSSYNEQFF. CDR3 DNA: TGCGCCAGCAGCTTCGGGACTGCGGGAAGCTCCTACAATGAGCAGTTCTTC. The chain has TRBV5-1 and TRBJ2-1; perhaps TRBD2 as D (6 bases). V shed 2 bases and J shed 0 bases, with 15 bases lying between them. This CDR3 is 17 amino acids long. Germline values: CDR1 SGHRS, CDR2 YFSETQ.

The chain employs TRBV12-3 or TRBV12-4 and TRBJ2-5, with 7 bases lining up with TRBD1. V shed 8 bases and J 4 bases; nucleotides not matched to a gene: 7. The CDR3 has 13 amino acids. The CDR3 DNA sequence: TGTGCCAGCCAAATGAGGACAGGAGAGACCCAGTACTTC. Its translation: CASQMRTGETQYF.

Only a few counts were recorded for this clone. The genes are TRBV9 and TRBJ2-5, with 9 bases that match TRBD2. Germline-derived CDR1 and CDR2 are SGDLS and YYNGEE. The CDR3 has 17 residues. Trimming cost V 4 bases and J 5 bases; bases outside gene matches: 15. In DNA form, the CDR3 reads TGTGCCAGCAGCCCGCAGGGTAGCGGGGGCCCCCGGGAGACCCAGTACTTC. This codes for CASSPQGSGGPRETQYF.

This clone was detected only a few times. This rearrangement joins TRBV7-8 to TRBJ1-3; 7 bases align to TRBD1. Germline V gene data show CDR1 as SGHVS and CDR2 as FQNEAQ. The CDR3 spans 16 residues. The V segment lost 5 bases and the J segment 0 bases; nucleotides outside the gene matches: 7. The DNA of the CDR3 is TGTGCCAGCAGCAATTCACAGGGGCGCTCTGGAAACACCATATATTTT. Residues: CASSNSQGRSGNTIYF. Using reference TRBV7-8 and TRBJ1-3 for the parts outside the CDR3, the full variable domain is GAGVSQSPRYKVAKRGQDVALRCDPISGHVSLFWYQQALGQGPEFLTYFQNEAQLDKSGLPSDRFFAERPEGSVSTLKIQRTQQEDSAVYLCASSNSQGRSGNTIYFGEGSWLTVV.